These 26 T cell receptor beta chains originate from one sample sequenced in a study of monozygotic twins with inflammatory bowel disease. TCRdb processed the 5' RACE reads again and assigns one entry to each CDR3 protein, with no DNA. The sample table includes approximately 330,000 distinct CDR3 sequences. Sequencing used blood. The origin of the receptors is a human donor with ulcerative colitis or Crohn's disease, or a healthy co-twin of an affected twin (not recorded which).

The chain recombines TRBV20-1 with TRBJ2-2; TCRdb gives TRBD1 as the D gene, but with no DNA this cannot be confirmed. The germline gives CDR1 DFQATT, CDR2 SNEGSKA (reference sequence). The CDR3 has 15 residues. The CDR3 sequence is CSARDGGANTGELFF.

The chain carries TRBV11-2 and TRBJ2-1; TCRdb calls TRBD2, which cannot be checked without DNA. The CDR3 consists of 19 residues. Germline CDR1 and CDR2: SGHAT and FQNNGV. This CDR3 reads CASSLYPNTSGGLYNEQFF.

V usage is TRBV20-1 and J usage is TRBJ1-2; the D call from TCRdb, TRBD1, cannot be confirmed without DNA. There are 15 residues in the CDR3. Germline V gene sequence: CDR1 DFQATT, CDR2 SNEGSKA (reference sequence). Here the CDR3 reads CSARFQPSPYYGYTF.

The rearrangement links TRBV12-3 or TRBV12-4 to TRBJ2-7; TCRdb indicates TRBD1, and absent DNA this call remains unverified. This CDR3 contains 14 residues. The CDR3 region is CASSFGGKSYEQYF.

J is TRBJ2-7 and V is TRBV9; TCRdb indicates TRBD1, and absent DNA this call remains unverified. The length of the CDR3 is 14 residues. Germline V gene lookup returns CDR1 SGDLS and CDR2 YYNGEE. Here the CDR3 reads CASSAGQAPYEQYF.

The rearrangement joins TRBV6-5 to TRBJ1-6. Germline CDR1 is MNHEY and CDR2 is SVGAGI. This CDR3 has 15 amino acids. The chain's CDR3 is CASSYRGSYNSPLHF.

The V call is TRBV12-3 or TRBV12-4, the J call TRBJ2-1; lacking DNA, the TRBD2 call made by TCRdb goes unchecked. There are 14 residues in the CDR3. CDR3 residues: CASSPDYAYNEQFF.

The chain recombines TRBV19 with TRBJ2-2; the D call of TRBD2 rests on TCRdb alone, since no DNA is present to check it. CDR1 is LNHDA, CDR2 SQIVND, per germline (reference sequence). The CDR3 extends over 15 amino acids. CDR3 region: CASSSGSLGTGELFF.

This chain connects TRBV7-9 to TRBJ2-2; the D call of TRBD2 rests on TCRdb alone, since no DNA is present to check it. Per the germline V gene, CDR1 is SEHNR and CDR2 is FQNEAQ (reference sequence). The CDR3 has 13 amino acids. The chain's CDR3 is CASSTRPTGELFF.

The V call is TRBV2, the J call TRBJ2-5; as DNA is missing, the TRBD1 call by TCRdb cannot be tested. This CDR3 contains 15 residues. Germline CDR1 reads SNHLY; CDR2 reads FYNNEI. The CDR3 here is CASSAQQGGVETQYF.

The genes are TRBV6-5 and TRBJ2-1; TCRdb picks TRBD2, but there is no DNA to check that call. The germline V gene encodes CDR1 MNHEY and CDR2 SVGAGI. The CDR3 has 12 residues. The chain's CDR3 is CASSYFSGEQFF.

The CDR3 here is CASSLTGGATGELFF. V usage is TRBV5-1 and J usage is TRBJ2-2; TCRdb's D call of TRBD1 is untestable without DNA. This CDR3 has 15 residues. Germline CDR1 reads SGHRS; CDR2 reads YFSETQ.

The rearrangement joins TRBV20-1 to TRBJ1-1; there is no DNA to check the TCRdb D call of TRBD1. The CDR3 extends over 14 amino acids. Germline V CDR1 and CDR2: DFQATT, SNEGSKA (reference sequence). CDR3 protein: CSARTGGVGTEAFF.

This chain connects TRBV18 to TRBJ2-2; TCRdb's D call, TRBD1, is unchecked because there is no DNA. Looked up from germline, CDR1 is KGHSH and CDR2 is LQKENI. The CDR3 totals 17 residues. CDR3 in amino acids: CASSPAGGAGLIGELFF.

This chain uses TRBV5-6 with TRBJ2-7; TCRdb's D gene call, TRBD2, goes unchecked for lack of DNA. Per the germline V gene, CDR1 is SGHDT and CDR2 is YYEEEE. The CDR3 is 14 residues long. CDR3: CASSSGTSLGEQYF.

CDR3 loop: CASSTSADGYGYTF. The rearrangement links TRBV5-8 to TRBJ1-2. The CDR3 sequence is 14 residues long. Looked up from germline, CDR1 is SGHTS and CDR2 is YDEGEE.

The rearrangement links TRBV5-1 to TRBJ2-2; TCRdb's D call of TRBD2 is untestable without DNA. This CDR3 is built from 17 residues. Per the germline V gene, CDR1 is SGHRS and CDR2 is YFSETQ. This CDR3 reads CASSFLSAGGNTGELFF.

This chain joins TRBV24-1 and TRBJ2-7; absent DNA, TCRdb's TRBD1 call cannot be checked. CDR1 is KGHDR and CDR2 is SFDVKD in the germline V gene. The CDR3 consists of 13 residues. The CDR3 sequence is CATSDLPPGEQYF.

The V and J genes are TRBV7-8 and TRBJ1-4; the TCRdb call, TRBD1, lacks DNA for checking. This CDR3 contains 16 residues. Germline-derived CDR1 and CDR2 are SGHVS and FQNEAQ. The CDR3 loop reads CASSPLKNPTNEKLFF.

The genes are TRBV29-1 and TRBJ2-7; the TCRdb D gene call, TRBD2, has no DNA to confirm it. This CDR3 region has 14 residues. Germline values: CDR1 SQVTM, CDR2 ANQGSEA. Here the CDR3 reads CSVIPGLHSYEQYF.

The chain recombines TRBV5-1 with TRBJ2-3; TCRdb picks TRBD2, but there is no DNA to check that call. Germline V gene sequence: CDR1 SGHRS, CDR2 YFSETQ. The CDR3 spans 16 residues. This CDR3 reads CASSWTSGVVGDTQYF.

The V and J genes are TRBV3-1 and TRBJ1-4; TCRdb selects TRBD1, and the lack of DNA leaves this call unchecked. Germline V gene lookup returns CDR1 LGHDT and CDR2 YNNKEL (reference sequence). The CDR3 is 18 amino acids. Here the CDR3 reads CASSRLHRSDRGGEKLFF.

The V call is TRBV19, the J call TRBJ1-6. CDR1 is LNHDA and CDR2 is SQIVND in the germline V gene (reference sequence). This CDR3 has 13 amino acids. Here the CDR3 reads CASKEQINSPLHF.

The chain's CDR3 is CASSPRGGTGDRNEQFF. The V and J genes are TRBV7-9 and TRBJ2-1; the D gene TCRdb calls, TRBD1, cannot be checked with no DNA. This CDR3 comprises 17 residues. The germline CDR1 and CDR2 sequences are SEHNR and FQNEAQ (reference sequence).

The chain carries TRBV14 and TRBJ2-3; the D call from TCRdb, TRBD1, cannot be confirmed without DNA. The CDR3 loop spans 15 amino acids. CDR1 and CDR2 (germline): SGHDN, FVKESK. CDR3 residues: CAAYREAASTDTQYF.

The chain joins TRBV3-1 to TRBJ1-2; TCRdb selects TRBD1, and the lack of DNA leaves this call unchecked. The CDR3 is 14 residues long. Germline CDR1 LGHDT, CDR2 YNNKEL (reference sequence). The CDR3 reads CASSQRGFPSTYTF. Looking up the rest from reference TRBV3-1 and TRBJ1-2 gives the full variable domain: DTAVSQTPKYLVTQMGNDKSIKCEQNLGHDTMYWYKQDSKKFLKIMFSYNNKELIINETVPNRFSPKSPDKAHLNLHINSLELGDSAVYFCASSQRGFPSTYTFGSGTRLTVV.